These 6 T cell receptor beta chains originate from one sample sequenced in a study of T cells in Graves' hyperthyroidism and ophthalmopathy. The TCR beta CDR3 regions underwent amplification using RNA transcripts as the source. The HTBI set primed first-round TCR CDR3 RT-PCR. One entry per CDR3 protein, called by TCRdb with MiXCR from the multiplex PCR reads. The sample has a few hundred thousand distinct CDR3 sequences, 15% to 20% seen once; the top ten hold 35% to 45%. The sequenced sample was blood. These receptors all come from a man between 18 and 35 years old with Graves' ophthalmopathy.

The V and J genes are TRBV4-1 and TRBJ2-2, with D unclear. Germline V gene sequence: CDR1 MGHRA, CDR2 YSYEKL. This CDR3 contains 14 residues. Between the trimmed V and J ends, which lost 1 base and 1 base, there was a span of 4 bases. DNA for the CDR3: TGCGCCAGCAGCCAAGTTAAGAACACCGGGGAGCTGTTTTTT. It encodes CASSQVKNTGELFF.

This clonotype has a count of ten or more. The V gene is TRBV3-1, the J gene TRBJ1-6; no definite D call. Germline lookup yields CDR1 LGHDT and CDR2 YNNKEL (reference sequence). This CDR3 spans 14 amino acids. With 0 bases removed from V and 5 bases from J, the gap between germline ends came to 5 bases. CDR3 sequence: CASSQERHNSPLHF. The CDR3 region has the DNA TGTGCCAGCAGCCAAGAGAGACATAATTCACCCCTCCACTTT.

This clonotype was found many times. CDR3 nucleotide sequence: TGTGCCAGCAGCTTTACCCAGGGGGCAGATACGCAGTATTTT. Translation: CASSFTQGADTQYF. This chain uses TRBV7-2 with TRBJ2-3; 7 bases are a match to TRBD1. This CDR3 has 14 amino acids. V lost 3 bases to trimming and J lost 4 bases; unmatched junction nucleotides: 4. Germline values: CDR1 SGHTA, CDR2 FQGNSA.

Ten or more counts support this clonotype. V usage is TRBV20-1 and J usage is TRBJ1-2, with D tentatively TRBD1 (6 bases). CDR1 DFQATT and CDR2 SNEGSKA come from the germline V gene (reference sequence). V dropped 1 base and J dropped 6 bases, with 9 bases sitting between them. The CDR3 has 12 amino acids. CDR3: CSARAGAHGYTF. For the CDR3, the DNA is TGCAGTGCTAGAGCGGGGGCTCATGGCTACACCTTC.

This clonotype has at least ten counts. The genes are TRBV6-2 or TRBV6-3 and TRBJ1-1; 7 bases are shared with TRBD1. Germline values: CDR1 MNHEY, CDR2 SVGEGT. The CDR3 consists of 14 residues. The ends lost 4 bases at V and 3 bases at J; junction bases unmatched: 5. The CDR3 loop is CASSWTGGDTEAFF. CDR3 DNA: TGTGCCAGCAGTTGGACAGGAGGGGACACTGAAGCTTTCTTT.

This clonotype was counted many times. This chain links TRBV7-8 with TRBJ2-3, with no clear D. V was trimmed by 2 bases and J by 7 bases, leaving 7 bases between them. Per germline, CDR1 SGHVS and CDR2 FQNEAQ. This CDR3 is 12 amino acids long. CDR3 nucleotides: TGTGCCAGCAGCTTACTATCTTATACGCAGTATTTT. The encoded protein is CASSLLSYTQYF.